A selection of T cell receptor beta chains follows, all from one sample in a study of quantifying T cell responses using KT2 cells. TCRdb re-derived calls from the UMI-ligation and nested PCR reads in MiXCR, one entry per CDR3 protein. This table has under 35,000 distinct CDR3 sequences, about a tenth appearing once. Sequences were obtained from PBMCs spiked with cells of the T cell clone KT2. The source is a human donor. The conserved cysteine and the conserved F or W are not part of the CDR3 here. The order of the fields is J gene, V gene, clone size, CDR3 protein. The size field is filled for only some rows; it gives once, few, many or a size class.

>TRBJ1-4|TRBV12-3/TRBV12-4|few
ASSTGQGGEKLF
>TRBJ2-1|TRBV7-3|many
ASSSGLASEQF
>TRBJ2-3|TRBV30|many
AWDRGSTDTQY
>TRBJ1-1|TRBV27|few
ASSLIGRPPNTEAF
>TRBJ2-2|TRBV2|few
ASSEVWASTGELF
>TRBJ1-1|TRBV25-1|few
ASSPHGEQENTEAF
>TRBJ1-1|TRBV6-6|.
ASSTGTGEAF
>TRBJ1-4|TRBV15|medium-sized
ATSSDRQGNEKLF
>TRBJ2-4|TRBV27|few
ASSSKPPGLAGPQY
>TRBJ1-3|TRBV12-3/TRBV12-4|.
ASRGRNTIY
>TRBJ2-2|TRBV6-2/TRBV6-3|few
ASSSLIGELF
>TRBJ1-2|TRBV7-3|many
ASSFSRAVYGYT
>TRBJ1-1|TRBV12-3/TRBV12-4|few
ASTTATDTEAF
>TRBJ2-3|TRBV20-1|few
SAGQGIEGTDTQY
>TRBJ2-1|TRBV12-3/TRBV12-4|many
ASSLRNEQF
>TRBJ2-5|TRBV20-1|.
SAIEGGPEETQY
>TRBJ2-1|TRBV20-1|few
SASRLPSGGFDEQF
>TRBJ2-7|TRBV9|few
ASSVGVAFSYEQY
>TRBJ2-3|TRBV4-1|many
ASSQTLAVSTDTQY
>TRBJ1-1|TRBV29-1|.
SVRKLLSNPEAF
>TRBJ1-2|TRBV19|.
ASSIRAGSGGYT
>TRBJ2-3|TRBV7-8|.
ASSLRAADTQY
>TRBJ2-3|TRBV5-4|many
ASSLWAGGPTDTQY
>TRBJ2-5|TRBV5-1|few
ASSWGSGTDLQETQY
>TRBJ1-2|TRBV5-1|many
ASSLESPNYGYT
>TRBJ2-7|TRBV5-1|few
ASSLLTNDEQY
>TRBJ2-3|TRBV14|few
ASSHRLAGVRGRGTDTQY
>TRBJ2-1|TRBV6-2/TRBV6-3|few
ASSPSWRGGYNEQF
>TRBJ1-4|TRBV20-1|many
SASARDTIEKLF
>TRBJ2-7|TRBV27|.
ASRRTGGYYEQY
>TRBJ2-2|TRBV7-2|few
ASHVANTGELF
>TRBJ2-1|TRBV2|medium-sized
ASRRTSGYNEQF
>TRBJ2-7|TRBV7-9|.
ASIPNQGMRYEQY
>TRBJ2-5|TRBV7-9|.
ASSQSGQETQY
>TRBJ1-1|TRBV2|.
ASSDEGQGNTEAF
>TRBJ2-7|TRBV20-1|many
SARDYAESGRAHEQY
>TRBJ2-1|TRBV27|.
AKSTGPLEEF
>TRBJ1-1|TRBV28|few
ASSLLGRRPE
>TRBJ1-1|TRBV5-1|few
ASSPRGGKKNTEAF
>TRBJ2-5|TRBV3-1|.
ASSQDRVGGTQY
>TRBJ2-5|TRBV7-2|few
ASTLAGLETQY
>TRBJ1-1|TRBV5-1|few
ASSLEGLRQEAF
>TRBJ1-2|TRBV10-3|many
AISESGGEGYT
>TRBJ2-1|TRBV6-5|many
ASSYSGGGSYNEQF
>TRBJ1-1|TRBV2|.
ASTEGRPEAF
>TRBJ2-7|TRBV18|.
ASSPHPDRPYEQY
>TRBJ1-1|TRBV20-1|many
SASLLGSEAF
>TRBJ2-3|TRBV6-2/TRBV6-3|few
ASIAELTDTQY
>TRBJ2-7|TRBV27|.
ASRAVHEQY
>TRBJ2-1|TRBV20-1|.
SARKVGLAGGSFSRSYNEQF
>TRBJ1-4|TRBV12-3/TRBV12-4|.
ASTAGGAGEKLF
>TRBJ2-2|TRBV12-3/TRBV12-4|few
ASTSTGVGGELF
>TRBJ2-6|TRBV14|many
ASSPRISGANVLT
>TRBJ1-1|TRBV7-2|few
ASSFNRGDTEAF
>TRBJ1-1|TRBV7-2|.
ASSLDEGFGTEAF
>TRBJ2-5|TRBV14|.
ASSQFPGVGTYQETQY
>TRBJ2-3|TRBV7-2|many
ASSSYPIGRLYTDTQY
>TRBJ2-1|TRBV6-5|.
ASSYSSVRSYNEQF
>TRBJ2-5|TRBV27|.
ASSFRGRGTQY